This is a list of T cell receptor beta chains from one sample in a study of blood T cell repertoires in COVID-19. TCRdb's copy holds only in-frame clones and misses some; the assay was immunoSEQ multiplex PCR. The table records about 300,000 clones, around 82% of them present only once. Material for sequencing was peripheral blood. These TCRs come from a woman in her 50s with acute or convalescent COVID-19. CDR3s include the opening cysteine and the closing phenylalanine or tryptophan. D genes are given only for firm matches. Expanded clones get a size class; other rows say once, few or many, or leave the size out.

V gene	clone size	J gene	D gene	CDR3 protein	CDR3 DNA
TRBV2	.	TRBJ1-5	.	CASSAGPSVPQHF	TGTGCCAGCAGTGCAGGGCCTAGTGTGCCCCAGCATTTT
TRBV9	.	TRBJ1-5	.	CASSVGRNQPQHF	TGTGCCAGCAGCGTAGGGCGCAATCAGCCCCAGCATTTT
TRBV13	.	TRBJ2-1	TRBD2	CASSLVGLAGGNEQFF	TGTGCCAGCAGCTTAGTTGGACTAGCGGGAGGCAATGAGCAGTTCTTC
TRBV9	.	TRBJ2-1	.	CASGAAYNEQFF	TGTGCCAGCGGCGCCGCGTACAATGAGCAGTTCTTC
TRBV27	.	TRBJ1-1	TRBD1	CASSSIAGTGGSGTEAFF	TGTGCCAGCAGTTCAATAGCCGGGACAGGGGGTAGTGGCACTGAAGCTTTCTTT
TRBV7-9	.	TRBJ1-6	.	CASSLREFNSPLHF	TGTGCCAGCAGCTTAAGGGAGTTTAATTCACCCCTCCACTTT
TRBV27	.	TRBJ2-2	.	CASSLNLGILRSGELFF	TGTGCCAGCAGTTTAAATTTGGGCATACTTCGATCCGGGGAGCTGTTTTTT
TRBV19	.	TRBJ1-3	TRBD1	CASSIAEGQGNIYF	TGTGCCAGTAGTATAGCCGAAGGACAGGGAAACATATATTTT
TRBV28	.	TRBJ1-2	.	CASTTPPAAGGYTF	TGTGCCAGCACCACACCCCCCGCTGCTGGTGGCTACACCTTC
TRBV28	.	TRBJ2-1	.	CASSFPPGDNEQFF	TGTGCCAGCAGTTTCCCTCCAGGGGATAATGAGCAGTTCTTC
TRBV4-3	.	TRBJ1-5	.	CASSQERAGWQPQHF	TGCGCCAGCAGCCAAGAAAGAGCAGGCTGGCAGCCCCAGCATTTT
TRBV27	.	TRBJ1-1	.	CASSPALGRLNTEAFF	TGTGCCAGCAGTCCCGCCCTGGGGCGATTGAACACTGAAGCTTTCTTT
TRBV5-1	.	TRBJ1-3	.	CASSLEQSFSGNTIYF	TGCGCCAGCAGCTTGGAACAGTCCTTCTCTGGAAACACCATATATTTT
TRBV4-3	.	TRBJ1-2	TRBD1	CASSLQRGQGYGYTF	TGCGCCAGCAGCCTGCAAAGGGGACAGGGCTATGGCTACACCTTC
TRBV7-9	.	TRBJ1-2	.	CASSLRDYGYTF	TGTGCCAGCAGCCTCCGGGACTATGGCTACACCTTC
TRBV19	few	TRBJ2-6	TRBD2	CASSSSGGSGANVLTF	TGTGCCAGTAGTTCCAGCGGGGGATCTGGGGCCAACGTCCTGACTTTC
TRBV12-5	.	TRBJ2-7	.	CASGLSTSHQRGEQYF	TGTGCTAGTGGTTTGAGTACGAGTCACCAACGGGGCGAGCAGTACTTC
TRBV7-8	.	TRBJ2-6	.	CASSLVRTSNVLTF	TGTGCCAGCAGCTTAGTCAGGACTTCAAACGTCCTGACTTTC
TRBV5-1	.	TRBJ1-1	TRBD1	CASSLEGGLGTEAFF	TGCGCCAGCAGCTTGGAAGGGGGCCTGGGCACTGAAGCTTTCTTT
TRBV2	.	TRBJ1-5	.	CASLRMEGDQPQHF	TGTGCCAGCCTACGGATGGAGGGTGATCAGCCCCAGCATTTT
TRBV9	.	TRBJ2-7	.	CASSVEASRRYEQYF	TGTGCCAGCAGCGTAGAGGCTAGTAGACGTTACGAGCAGTACTTC
TRBV3-1/TRBV3-2	.	TRBJ2-5	TRBD2	CASRDGGTQETQYF	TGTGCCAGCAGGGACGGGGGGACCCAAGAGACCCAGTACTTC